These T cell receptor beta chains were read from a single sample in a study of cytotoxic CD8 clonotypes in ibrutinib-treated CLL. Libraries were prepared by immunoSEQ multiplex PCR; TCRdb keeps only in-frame clonotypes and omits some of them. The sample lists 330,000 or so clones, around 66% occurring once. Here the sequenced sample was PBMCs, taken after 36 months of ibrutinib treatment. Receptors were obtained from a human donor with chronic lymphocytic leukemia. Both conserved end residues are part of each CDR3. A D gene is named only where the DNA matches it firmly. For some rows the clone size is stated as once, few or many, or as a class when expanded; others skip it.

TRBJ1-5,few,TRBV7-6,NA,TGTGCCAGCAGCTTAGAGACTTTAGGCCTGCCCCAGCATTTT,CASSLETLGLPQHF
TRBJ1-2,NA,TRBV4-1,TRBD1,TGCGCCAGCCGCGGAACAGGGGAGGCATACTATGGCTACACCTTC,CASRGTGEAYYGYTF
TRBJ2-1,NA,TRBV7-9,NA,TGTGCCAGCACGCCGGCCTTCGGCAATGAGCAGTTCTTC,CASTPAFGNEQFF
TRBJ2-3,NA,TRBV29-1,TRBD2,TGCAGCGTTGAACGGCTAGCGGGGGGCCAGGGTACAGATACGCAGTATTTT,CSVERLAGGQGTDTQYF
TRBJ1-2,few,TRBV28,NA,TGTGCCAGCAACACGGGGGCGCGGGCTGGCTACACCTTC,CASNTGARAGYTF
TRBJ1-6,NA,TRBV23-1,NA,TGCGCCAGCAGCCCTTTCCCTAGCTCCTATAATTCACCCCTCCACTTT,CASSPFPSSYNSPLHF
TRBJ2-3,NA,TRBV6-1,NA,TGTGCCAGCAGTGAAGAGGTGAGGGAAACTAGTACGCAGTATTTT,CASSEEVRETSTQYF
TRBJ2-7,NA,TRBV5-1,NA,TGCGCCAGCAAGAAACAGGCCGTGTCCTACGAGCAGTACTTC,CASKKQAVSYEQYF
TRBJ1-1,NA,TRBV4-3,NA,TGCGCCAGCAGCCAAGGACAAAACACTGAAGCTTTCTTT,CASSQGQNTEAFF
TRBJ1-2,few,TRBV5-4,NA,TGTGCCAGCAGCTTCGGGCCGGCAACCTTAAACTATGGCTACACCTTC,CASSFGPATLNYGYTF
TRBJ1-3,NA,TRBV11-2,NA,TGTGCCAGCAGCTCCAAACCGGGTGGAAACACCATATATTTT,CASSSKPGGNTIYF
TRBJ1-3,few,TRBV5-5,NA,TGTGCCAGCAGCTTGGGCGGGGGGAGCTCTGGAAACACCATATATTTT,CASSLGGGSSGNTIYF
TRBJ2-2,NA,TRBV28,NA,TGTGCCAGCACGGCTCCCACCGGGGAGCTGTTTTTT,CASTAPTGELFF
TRBJ2-2,NA,TRBV4-2,NA,TGTGCCAGCAGCCAGAAGGCTGGGGCCACCGGGGAGCTGTTTTTT,CASSQKAGATGELFF
TRBJ2-3,few,TRBV18,TRBD1,TGTGCCAGCTCACCATCTCAGGGGGTCAGGGATACGCAGTATTTT,CASSPSQGVRDTQYF
TRBJ2-5,NA,TRBV5-1,TRBD1,TGCGCCAGCAGCTCCCTTGGCCGGACAGGGAAACAAGAGACCCAGTACTTC,CASSSLGRTGKQETQYF
TRBJ2-7,NA,TRBV6-1,TRBD2,TGTGCCAGCTCCTCTTGGACTAGCGGGAGGATCGAGCAGTACTTC,CASSSWTSGRIEQYF
TRBJ2-2,NA,TRBV29-1,TRBD1,TGCAGCGTGACGGGACAGGGGACCACCGGGGAGCTGTTTTTT,CSVTGQGTTGELFF
TRBJ1-6,NA,TRBV27,NA,TGTGCCAGCAGTTTATCGGGCAGAGCCAGAGCACCCCTCCACTTT,CASSLSGRARAPLHF
TRBJ2-7,NA,TRBV7-9,TRBD1,TGTGCCAGCAGCTTAGCCCTACAGGGGGTTACCTACGAGCAGTACTTC,CASSLALQGVTYEQYF
TRBJ2-7,few,TRBV29-1,NA,TGCAGCGTTTCCGGGACACACGGATACGAGCAGTACTTC,CSVSGTHGYEQYF
TRBJ2-1,few,TRBV5-6,TRBD2,TGTGCCAGCAGCTCGGAAGGGCGGGGGGGTTACTACAATGAGCAGTTCTTC,CASSSEGRGGYYNEQFF